The 9 T cell receptor beta chains below all came from one sample that was sequenced in a study of OX40 agonist ivuxolimab in advanced cancers. The assay was immunoSEQ multiplex PCR, and TCRdb's table has in-frame clones only and misses some. This sample has over 9,000 clones, with about 86% found just once. The sequencing here drew on CD4+ or CD8+ T cells sorted from blood, taken in a trial of the OX40 agonist ivuxolimab. These receptors were taken from an adult with an advanced solid tumor such as melanoma, head and neck, liver or kidney cancer.

This chain connects TRBV9 to TRBJ2-7; no firm D call. Per the germline V gene, CDR1 is SGDLS and CDR2 is YYNGEE. The length of the CDR3 is 12 residues. Trimming removed 3 bases at V and 5 bases at J, with 9 bases between. The CDR3 region is CASSADENEQYF. DNA for the CDR3: TGTGCCAGCAGCGCCGACGAGAACGAGCAGTACTTC.

The V call is TRBV19, the J call TRBJ1-1; TRBD1 matches 9 bases. This CDR3 has 16 amino acids. The V and J ends lost 10 bases and 1 base, in that order; junction bases with no gene match: 13. Per germline, CDR1 LNHDA and CDR2 SQIVND (reference sequence). CDR3 DNA: TGTGCCACCACTGTCCCGGGACAGGGTTCGAACACTGAAGCTTTCTTT. It translates to CATTVPGQGSNTEAFF.

This sequence joins TRBV7-9 and TRBJ2-1; 9 nucleotides match TRBD2. Trimming cost V 6 bases and J 8 bases; bases outside gene matches: 14. There are 16 residues in the CDR3. Germline assignment: CDR1 SEHNR and CDR2 FQNEAQ (reference sequence). The CDR3 DNA is TGTGCCAGCAGTTATCCCTACGGGACTAGCAAGGATGAGCAGTTCTTC. It encodes CASSYPYGTSKDEQFF.

The chain combines TRBV13 with TRBJ2-1, with 10 bases identical to TRBD2. Germline V gene data show CDR1 as PRHDT and CDR2 as FYEKMQ (reference sequence). The length of the CDR3 is 20 residues. The trim removed 5 bases at V and 0 bases at J, leaving 16 bases unmatched. The DNA of the CDR3 is TGTGCCAGCAGCCCCAGAGGGGGGAGCGGGAGGGCTGGCTCCTACAATGAGCAGTTCTTC. It specifies CASSPRGGSGRAGSYNEQFF.

Here the CDR3 DNA reads TGCAGCGTTGAAAGGGCTAGTCAGGGGCTCTACGAGCAGTACTTC. Translating it yields CSVERASQGLYEQYF. The chain joins TRBV29-1 to TRBJ2-7; possibly TRBD1 for D (6 bases). Trimming removed 2 bases at V and 3 bases at J, with 17 bases between. The germline CDR1 and CDR2 sequences are SQVTM and ANQGSEA. The CDR3 is made up of 15 amino acids.

The chain employs TRBV10-3 and TRBJ1-6; 10 bases line up with TRBD1. V dropped 4 bases and J dropped 16; count of bases not matched to a gene: 7. Germline lookup yields CDR1 ENHRY and CDR2 SYGVKD. This CDR3 spans 13 amino acids. The CDR3, as DNA: TGTGCCATCAGTGGACAGGGGGCTGTTTATCTCCACTTT. This codes for CAISGQGAVYLHF.

V is TRBV5-1 and J is TRBJ2-7; 7 bases are a match to TRBD2. The length of the CDR3 is 15 residues. Looked up from germline, CDR1 is SGHRS and CDR2 is YFSETQ. The V segment lost 2 bases and the J segment 5 bases; nucleotides outside the gene matches: 10. The CDR3 protein is CASSLFGSAGDEQYF. The CDR3 nucleotides read TGCGCCAGCAGCTTATTCGGGTCTGCGGGGGACGAGCAGTACTTC.

This chain connects TRBV7-9 to TRBJ2-6; maybe TRBD2 (6 bases). From germline, CDR1 is SEHNR and CDR2 FQNEAQ (reference sequence). This CDR3 is built from 16 residues. The V and J ends lost 5 bases and 0 bases respectively, with 11 bases between them. CDR3 sequence (DNA): TGTGCCAGCAGCCAGGGACTTAGCTCTGGGGCCAACGTCCTGACTTTC. Translated: CASSQGLSSGANVLTF.

The chain joins TRBV18 to TRBJ1-5; the D is unclear. This CDR3 has 12 residues. Trimming removed 0 bases from V and 5 bases from J, with 2 bases in between. Germline values: CDR1 KGHSH, CDR2 LQKENI. The CDR3 loop reads CASSPPHQPQHF. CDR3 sequence (DNA): TGTGCCAGCTCACCACCGCATCAGCCCCAGCATTTT.